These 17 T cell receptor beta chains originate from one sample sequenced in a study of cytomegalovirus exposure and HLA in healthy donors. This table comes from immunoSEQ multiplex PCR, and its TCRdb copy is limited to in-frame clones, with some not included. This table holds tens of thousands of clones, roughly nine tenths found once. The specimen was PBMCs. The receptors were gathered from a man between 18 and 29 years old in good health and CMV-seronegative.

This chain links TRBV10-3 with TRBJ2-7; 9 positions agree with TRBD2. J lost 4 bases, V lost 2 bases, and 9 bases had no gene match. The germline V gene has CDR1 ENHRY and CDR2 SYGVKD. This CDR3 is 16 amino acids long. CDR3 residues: CAISEGTGLAKYEQYF. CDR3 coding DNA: TGTGCCATCAGTGAGGGGACGGGACTAGCTAAATACGAGCAGTACTTC.

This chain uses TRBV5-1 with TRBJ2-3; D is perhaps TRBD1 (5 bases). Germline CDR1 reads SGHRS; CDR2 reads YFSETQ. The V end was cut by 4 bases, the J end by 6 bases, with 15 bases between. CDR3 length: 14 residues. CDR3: CASSLDGQLDTQYF. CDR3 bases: TGCGCCAGCAGCCTAGATGGACAATTGGATACGCAGTATTTT. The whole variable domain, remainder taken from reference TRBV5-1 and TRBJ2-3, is KAGVTQTPRYLIKTRGQQVTLSCSPISGHRSVSWYQQTPGQGLQFLFEYFSETQRNKGNFPGRFSGRQFSNSRSEMNVSTLELGDSALYLCASSLDGQLDTQYFGPGTRLTVL.

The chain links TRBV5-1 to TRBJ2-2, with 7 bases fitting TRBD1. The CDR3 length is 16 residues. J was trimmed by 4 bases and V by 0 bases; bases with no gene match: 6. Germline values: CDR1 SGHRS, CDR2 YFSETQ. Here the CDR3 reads CASSLDPTGPTGELFF. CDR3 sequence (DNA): TGCGCCAGCAGCTTGGATCCGACAGGGCCCACCGGGGAGCTGTTTTTT. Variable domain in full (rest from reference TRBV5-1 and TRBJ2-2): KAGVTQTPRYLIKTRGQQVTLSCSPISGHRSVSWYQQTPGQGLQFLFEYFSETQRNKGNFPGRFSGRQFSNSRSEMNVSTLELGDSALYLCASSLDPTGPTGELFFGEGSRLTVL.

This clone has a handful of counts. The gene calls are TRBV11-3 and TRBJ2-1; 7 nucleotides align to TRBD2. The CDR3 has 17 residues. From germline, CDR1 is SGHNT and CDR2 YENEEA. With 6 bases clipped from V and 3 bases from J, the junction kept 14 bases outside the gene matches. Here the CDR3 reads CASSPVWGEGLYNEQFF. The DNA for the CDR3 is TGTGCCAGCAGTCCGGTCTGGGGGGAGGGTCTCTACAATGAGCAGTTCTTC.

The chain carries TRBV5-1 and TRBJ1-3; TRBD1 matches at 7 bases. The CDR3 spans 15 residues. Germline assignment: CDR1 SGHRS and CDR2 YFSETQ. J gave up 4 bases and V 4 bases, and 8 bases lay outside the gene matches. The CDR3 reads CASSAGQVKGNTIYF. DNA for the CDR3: TGCGCCAGCAGCGCCGGACAGGTCAAGGGAAACACCATATATTTT. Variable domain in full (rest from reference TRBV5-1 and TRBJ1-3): KAGVTQTPRYLIKTRGQQVTLSCSPISGHRSVSWYQQTPGQGLQFLFEYFSETQRNKGNFPGRFSGRQFSNSRSEMNVSTLELGDSALYLCASSAGQVKGNTIYFGEGSWLTVV.

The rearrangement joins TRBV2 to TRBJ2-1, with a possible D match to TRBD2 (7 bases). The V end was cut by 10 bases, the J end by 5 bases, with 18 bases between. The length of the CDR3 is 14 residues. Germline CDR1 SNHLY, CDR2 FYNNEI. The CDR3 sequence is CATLGGGHNNEQFF. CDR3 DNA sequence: TGTGCCACCCTGGGAGGGGGACACAACAATGAGCAGTTCTTC.

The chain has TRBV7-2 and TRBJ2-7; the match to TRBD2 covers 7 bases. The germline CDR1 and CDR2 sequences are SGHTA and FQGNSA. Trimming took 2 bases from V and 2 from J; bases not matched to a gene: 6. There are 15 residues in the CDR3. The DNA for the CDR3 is TGTGCCAGCAGCTTATTTCTGAGCGGGGCCTACGAGCAGTACTTC. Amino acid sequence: CASSLFLSGAYEQYF.

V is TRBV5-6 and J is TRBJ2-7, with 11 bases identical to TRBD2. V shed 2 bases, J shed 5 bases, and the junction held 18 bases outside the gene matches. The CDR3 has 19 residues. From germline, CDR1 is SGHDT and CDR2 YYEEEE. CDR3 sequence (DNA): TGTGCCAGCAGCTTCCGGACTAGCGGGCCGTCTTCCCGGGCGGACGAGCAGTACTTC. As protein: CASSFRTSGPSSRADEQYF.

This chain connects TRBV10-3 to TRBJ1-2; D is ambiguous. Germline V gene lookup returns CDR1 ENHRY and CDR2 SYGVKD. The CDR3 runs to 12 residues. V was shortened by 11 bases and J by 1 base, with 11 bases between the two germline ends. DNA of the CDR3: TGTGCCGTCCGCGGGAGTAACTATGGCTACACCTTC. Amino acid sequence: CAVRGSNYGYTF.

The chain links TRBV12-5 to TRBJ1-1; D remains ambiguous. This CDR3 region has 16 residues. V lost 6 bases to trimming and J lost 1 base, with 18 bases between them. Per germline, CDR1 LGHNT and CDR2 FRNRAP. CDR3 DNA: TGTGCTAGTGGCCTCGGACCCCCGGAGGGGAACACTGAAGCTTTCTTT. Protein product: CASGLGPPEGNTEAFF.

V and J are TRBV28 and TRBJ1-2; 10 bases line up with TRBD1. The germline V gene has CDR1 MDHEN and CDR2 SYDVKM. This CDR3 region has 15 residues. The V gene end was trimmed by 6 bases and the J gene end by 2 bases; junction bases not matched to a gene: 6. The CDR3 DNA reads TGTGCCAGCAGCTCCCGGGGACAGGGGAACTATGGCTACACCTTC. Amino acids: CASSSRGQGNYGYTF.

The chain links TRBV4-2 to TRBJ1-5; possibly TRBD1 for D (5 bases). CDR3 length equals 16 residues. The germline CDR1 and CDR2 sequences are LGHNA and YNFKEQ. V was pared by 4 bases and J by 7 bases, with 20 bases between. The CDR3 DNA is TGTGCCAGCAGCCCCGTTGGCGGGGCAGGGAACCAGCCCCAGCATTTT. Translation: CASSPVGGAGNQPQHF.

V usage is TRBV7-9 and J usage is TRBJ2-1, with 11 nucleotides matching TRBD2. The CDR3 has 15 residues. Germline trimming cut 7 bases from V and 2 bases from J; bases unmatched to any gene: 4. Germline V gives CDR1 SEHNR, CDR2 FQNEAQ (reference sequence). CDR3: CASTLGLAAYNEQFF. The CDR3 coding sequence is TGTGCCAGCACTCTGGGACTAGCGGCCTACAATGAGCAGTTCTTC.

CDR3 in DNA: TGTGCCAGCAGTCTAGGACAGGGGGCAAAGCCCCAGCATTTT. This translates into CASSLGQGAKPQHF. The chain employs TRBV28 and TRBJ1-5; TRBD1 agrees at 11 bases. Unmatched junction bases numbered 5, after V lost 5 bases and J lost 8 bases. There are 14 residues in the CDR3. The germline CDR1 and CDR2 sequences are MDHEN and SYDVKM. Full variable domain (rest looked up from reference TRBV28 and TRBJ1-5): DVKVTQSSRYLVKRTGEKVFLECVQDMDHENMFWYRQDPGLGLRLIYFSYDVKMKEKGDIPEGYSVSREKKERFSLILESASTNQTSMYLCASSLGQGAKPQHFGDGTRLSIL.

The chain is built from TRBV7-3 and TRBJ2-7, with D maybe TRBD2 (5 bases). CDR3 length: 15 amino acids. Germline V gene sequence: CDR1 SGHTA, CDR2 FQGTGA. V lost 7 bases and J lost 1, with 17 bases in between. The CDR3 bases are TGTGCCAGCATCCGAGGACTCTGCGGATCCTACGAGCAGTACTTC. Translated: CASIRGLCGSYEQYF.

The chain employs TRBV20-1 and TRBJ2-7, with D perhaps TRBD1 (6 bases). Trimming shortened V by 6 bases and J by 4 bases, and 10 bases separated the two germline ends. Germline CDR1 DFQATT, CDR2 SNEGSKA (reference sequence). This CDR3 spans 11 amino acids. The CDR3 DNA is TGCAGTGCCAGGGGCGCGTACGAGCAGTACTTC. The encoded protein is CSARGAYEQYF.

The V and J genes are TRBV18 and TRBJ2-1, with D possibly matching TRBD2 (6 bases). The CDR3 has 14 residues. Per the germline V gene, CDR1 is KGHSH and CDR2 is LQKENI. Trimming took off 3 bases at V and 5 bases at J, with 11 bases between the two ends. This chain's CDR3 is CASSPSGVHNEQFF. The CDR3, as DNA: TGTGCCAGCTCACCCTCGGGGGTTCACAATGAGCAGTTCTTC. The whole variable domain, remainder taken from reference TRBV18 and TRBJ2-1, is NAGVMQNPRHLVRRRGQEARLRCSPMKGHSHVYWYRQLPEEGLKFMVYLQKENIIDESGMPKERFSAEFPKEGPSILRIQQVVRGDSAAYFCASSPSGVHNEQFFGPGTRLTVL.